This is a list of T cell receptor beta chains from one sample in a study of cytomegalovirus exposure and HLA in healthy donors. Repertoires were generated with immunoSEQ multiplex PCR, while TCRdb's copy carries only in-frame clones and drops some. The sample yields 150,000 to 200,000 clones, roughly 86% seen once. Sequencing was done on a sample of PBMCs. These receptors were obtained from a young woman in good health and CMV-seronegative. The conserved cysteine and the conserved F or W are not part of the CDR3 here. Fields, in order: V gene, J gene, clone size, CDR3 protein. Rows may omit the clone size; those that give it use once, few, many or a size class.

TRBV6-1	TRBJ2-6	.	ASSEITGANVLT
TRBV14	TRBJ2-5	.	ASSQDQGPQETQY
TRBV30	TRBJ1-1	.	AWNRLRDEAF
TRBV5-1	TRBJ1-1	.	ASSLEGLNTEAF
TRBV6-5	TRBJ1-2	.	ASSWRGVDGYT
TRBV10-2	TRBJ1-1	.	ASSEGSAEAF
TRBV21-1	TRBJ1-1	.	ASGRQGIVTEAF
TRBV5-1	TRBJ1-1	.	ASSLENRGFRTEAF
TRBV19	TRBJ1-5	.	ASSLRRH
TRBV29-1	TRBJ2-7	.	SVGVGGIGEQY
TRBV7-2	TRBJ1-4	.	ASRVTGSPNEKLF
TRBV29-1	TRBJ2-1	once	SVEGTGTISSYNEQF
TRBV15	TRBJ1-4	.	ATSRAGPNEKLF
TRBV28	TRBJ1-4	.	ASSDRGAEKLF
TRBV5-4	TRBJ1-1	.	ASSLAAVNTEAF
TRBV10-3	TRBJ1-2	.	AIRTGQSYGYT
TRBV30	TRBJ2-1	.	AWRDSFYNEQF
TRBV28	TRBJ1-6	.	ASKQANSPLH
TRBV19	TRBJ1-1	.	ASSGGGVNTEAF
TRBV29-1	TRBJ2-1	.	SVGASKQF
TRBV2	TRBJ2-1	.	ASTRSGGLYNEQF
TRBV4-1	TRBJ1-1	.	ASRETVNRAEAF
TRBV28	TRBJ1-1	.	ASSFLGRANTEAF
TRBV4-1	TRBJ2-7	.	ASSQGIRGPGIYEQY
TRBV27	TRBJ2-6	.	ASQNRGGLRSGANVLT
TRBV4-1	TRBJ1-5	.	ASSQEGVQPQH
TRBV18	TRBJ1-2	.	ASSPQRTGNYGYT
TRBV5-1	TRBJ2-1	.	ASSLVYAGAGSEQF
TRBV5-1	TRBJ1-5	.	ASEIGQGARIPQPQH
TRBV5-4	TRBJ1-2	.	ASSLAGGQGNYGYT
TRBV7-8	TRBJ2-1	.	ASSLMGGGHYNEQF
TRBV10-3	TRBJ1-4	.	AISEDQATNEKLF
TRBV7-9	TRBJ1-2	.	ASSIGGYYGYT
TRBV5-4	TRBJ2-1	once	ASSRDRGPYNEQF
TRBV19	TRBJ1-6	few	ASSTRQGPDNSPLH
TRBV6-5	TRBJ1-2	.	ASRRGAKGYGYT
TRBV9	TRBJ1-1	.	ASSVVQMNTEAF
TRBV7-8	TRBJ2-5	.	ASSLGGRTQETQY
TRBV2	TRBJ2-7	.	ASSRSPGQGDYEQY
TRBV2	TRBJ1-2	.	ASGVPGFSLNYGYT
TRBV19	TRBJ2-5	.	ASRGLGLYQETQY
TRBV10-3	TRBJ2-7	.	AITGGGYDEQY
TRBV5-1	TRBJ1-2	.	ASSRGQSSNYGYT
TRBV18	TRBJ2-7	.	ASSGAIGTAPLFAYEQY
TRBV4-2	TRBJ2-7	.	ASSQTTGDEQY
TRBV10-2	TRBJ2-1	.	ASSEFPSRSGGGEQF